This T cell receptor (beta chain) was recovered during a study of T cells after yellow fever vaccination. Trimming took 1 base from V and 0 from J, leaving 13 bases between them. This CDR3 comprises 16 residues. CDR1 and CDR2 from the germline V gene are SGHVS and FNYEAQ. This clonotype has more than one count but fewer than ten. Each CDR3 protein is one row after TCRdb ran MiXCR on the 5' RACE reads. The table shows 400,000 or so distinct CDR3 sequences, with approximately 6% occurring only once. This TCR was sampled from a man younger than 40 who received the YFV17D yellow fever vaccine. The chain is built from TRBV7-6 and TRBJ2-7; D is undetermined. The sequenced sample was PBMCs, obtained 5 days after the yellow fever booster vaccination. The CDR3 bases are TGTGCCAGCAGCTTAGTGGGTGCGGCGGCCTCCTACGAGCAGTACTTC. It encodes CASSLVGAAASYEQYF.